Each of the 24 T cell receptor beta chains below was sequenced from the same sample in a study of control samples from healthy donors and cancer patients. Data came from immunoSEQ multiplex PCR; TCRdb stores just in-frame clones and leaves some out. The sample holds 110,000 to 150,000 clones, under 90% seen once. The sample was blood. Receptors originate from a man aged 25 to 40 in good health.

The J gene is TRBJ1-2, the V gene TRBV7-6, with TRBD1 matching over 9 bases. V lost 5 bases to trimming and J lost 3 bases; unmatched junction nucleotides: 7. Germline CDR1 is SGHVS and CDR2 is FNYEAQ. The CDR3 is made up of 15 amino acids. CDR3 sequence (DNA): TGTGCCAGCAGCGCCGACAGGGGGGCATACTATGGCTACACCTTC. Protein: CASSADRGAYYGYTF.

By sample share, this clone is large (0.1 to 1%). The chain is built from TRBV11-1 and TRBJ2-1; TRBD2 agrees at 8 bases. V gave up 3 bases and J gave up 5 bases; unmatched junction bases: 6. The CDR3 is 15 residues long. Germline V gives CDR1 SGHAT, CDR2 FQDESV (reference sequence). The CDR3 nucleotides read TGTGCCAGCAGCTTGGCTAGCGGGTTCAACAATGAGCAGTTCTTC. Translated, it gives CASSLASGFNNEQFF.

The rearrangement joins TRBV5-5 to TRBJ2-7; 9 bases agree with TRBD2. The trim removed 0 bases at V and 4 bases at J, leaving 2 bases unmatched. Germline loops: CDR1 SGHKS, CDR2 YYEKEE (reference sequence). The CDR3 spans 14 residues. The CDR3 DNA reads as TGTGCCAGCAGCTTGGAACTAGCGGGTTACGAGCAGTACTTC. The encoded protein is CASSLELAGYEQYF.

This chain links TRBV11-2 with TRBJ1-1; D might be TRBD1 (6 bases). The germline V and J ends were trimmed by 4 bases and 1 base, with 13 bases remaining between them. From germline, CDR1 is SGHAT and CDR2 FQNNGV. This CDR3 is built from 15 residues. As DNA, the CDR3 is TGTGCCAGCAGCTCCTCGGGGGGCGGGAACACTGAAGCTTTCTTT. Residues: CASSSSGGGNTEAFF.

The CDR3 DNA follows: TGTGCCAGCAGCAAAGGGGACGGACTCTATGGCTACACCTTC. This encodes CASSKGDGLYGYTF. The chain combines TRBV21-1 with TRBJ1-2. TRBV21-1 is annotated as a pseudogene. The CDR3 totals 14 residues.

The chain has TRBV7-3 and TRBJ1-4; D is uncertain. V was pared by 5 bases and J by 7 bases, with 23 bases between. This CDR3 comprises 17 residues. Germline CDR1 is SGHTA and CDR2 is FQGTGA. In DNA form, the CDR3 reads TGTGCCAGCAGCCTTCCGGGATTCGGTGAAGGGCGTGAAAAACTGTTTTTT. This gives the protein CASSLPGFGEGREKLFF.

The chain joins TRBV28 to TRBJ1-1; D is ambiguous. The CDR3 loop spans 12 amino acids. Germline assignment: CDR1 MDHEN and CDR2 SYDVKM. V was cut by 11 bases and J by 10 bases, with 20 bases left in between. This CDR3 reads CALEPLGRSAFF. DNA for the CDR3: TGTGCCCTCGAGCCCCTGGGTCGTTCAGCTTTCTTT.

The chain is built from TRBV2 and TRBJ2-6; 8 bases align to TRBD1. V was pared by 5 bases and J by 2 bases, with 8 bases of the junction left unmatched. This CDR3 comprises 17 residues. Germline-derived CDR1 and CDR2 are SNHLY and FYNNEI. DNA of the CDR3: TGTGCCAGCAGTAGACAGGGGAATACCCCTGGGGCCAACGTCCTGACTTTC. Translating gives CASSRQGNTPGANVLTF.

The V call is TRBV4-1, the J call TRBJ1-5, with D tentatively TRBD1 (5 bases). Germline V gene lookup returns CDR1 MGHRA and CDR2 YSYEKL. Trimming left V 0 bases short and J 6 bases short, with 12 bases between. CDR3 length: 15 residues. In DNA form, the CDR3 reads TGCGCCAGCAGCCAAGAGGGTCAGGGACGTCAGCCCCAGCATTTT. This encodes CASSQEGQGRQPQHF.

This chain joins TRBV4-3 and TRBJ2-2; D not certain. The V gene lost 4 bases and the J gene lost 8 bases, with 23 bases spanning the gap. This CDR3 region has 17 residues. Per germline, CDR1 LGHNA and CDR2 YSLEER. CDR3 in amino acids: CASSRSTSAALVGELFF. DNA of the CDR3: TGCGCCAGCAGCCGATCGACTTCGGCAGCGTTAGTGGGGGAGCTGTTTTTT.

The chain joins TRBV10-3 to TRBJ2-7, with 8 bases fitting TRBD1. The CDR3 runs to 15 residues. The V segment lost 4 bases and the J segment 4 bases; nucleotides outside the gene matches: 9. Germline V gene lookup returns CDR1 ENHRY and CDR2 SYGVKD. CDR3 coding DNA: TGTGCCATCAGTGGGATGGACAGGGTTCTTTACGAGCAGTACTTC. Its protein is CAISGMDRVLYEQYF.

In this sample, this clone turned up a few times. The rearrangement links TRBV19 to TRBJ2-2; the D gene is possibly TRBD1 (5 bases). V shed 6 bases and J shed 3 bases, with 17 bases lying between them. The CDR3 is 16 amino acids. Germline CDR1 reads LNHDA; CDR2 reads SQIVND (reference sequence). In DNA form, the CDR3 reads TGTGCCAGTAGCCAACAGTGGACAACGTACACCGGGGAGCTGTTTTTT. Translating gives CASSQQWTTYTGELFF.

This chain joins TRBV14 and TRBJ1-2, with a possible D match to TRBD1 (6 bases). The CDR3 runs 17 residues. Germline V gene sequence: CDR1 SGHDN, CDR2 FVKESK. Trimming cost V 2 bases and J 3 bases, with 19 bases left between them. CDR3 loop: CASSQQLGQNSYYGYTF. The CDR3 DNA reads TGTGCCAGCAGCCAACAGCTCGGACAGAATTCATACTATGGCTACACCTTC.

The J gene is TRBJ1-3, the V gene TRBV27; tentative D call: TRBD1 (5 bases). Germline V gene sequence: CDR1 MNHEY, CDR2 SMNVEV (reference sequence). The CDR3 is 15 amino acids. The V end was cut by 6 bases, the J end by 0 bases, with 12 bases between. This chain's CDR3 is CASRPDSLSGNTIYF. In DNA form, the CDR3 reads TGTGCCAGCAGACCAGACAGTCTCTCTGGAAACACCATATATTTT.

The chain recombines TRBV6-1 with TRBJ2-7; 8 bases map to TRBD1. Trimming cost V 2 bases and J 0 bases; bases outside gene matches: 3. Germline CDR1 is MNHNS and CDR2 is SASEGT. The CDR3 contains 15 residues. The CDR3 here is CASSEQGAHSYEQYF. CDR3 DNA: TGTGCCAGCAGTGAACAGGGGGCACACTCCTACGAGCAGTACTTC.

V gene TRBV9 combines with J gene TRBJ2-5; 11 bases are a match to TRBD2. Trimming at V came to 3 bases and at J to 1 base, leaving 5 bases not matched to a gene. There are 16 residues in the CDR3. Germline CDR1 and CDR2: SGDLS and YYNGEE. CDR3 sequence: CASSDGLAGLQETQYF. CDR3 nucleotide sequence: TGTGCCAGCAGCGACGGACTAGCGGGCCTCCAAGAGACCCAGTACTTC. Supplemented by reference TRBV9 and TRBJ2-5, the full variable domain reads DSGVTQTPKHLITATGQRVTLRCSPRSGDLSVYWYQQSLDQGLQFLIQYYNGEERAKGNILERFSAQQFPDLHSELNLSSLELGDSALYFCASSDGLAGLQETQYFGPGTRLLVL.

V usage is TRBV4-3 and J usage is TRBJ1-1, with unresolved D. V lost 0 bases, J lost 6 bases, and 17 bases lay in between. The CDR3 consists of 16 residues. Germline V gene sequence: CDR1 LGHNA, CDR2 YSLEER. CDR3 loop: CASSQDRVPVRPEAFF. DNA of the CDR3: TGCGCCAGCAGCCAAGATCGGGTACCGGTTAGGCCTGAAGCTTTCTTT.

V and J are TRBV11-3 and TRBJ2-7; no clear D gene. This CDR3 has 13 amino acids. CDR1 and CDR2 from the germline V gene are SGHNT and YENEEA. Trimming shortened V by 5 bases and J by 3 bases, and 11 bases separated the two germline ends. The CDR3: CASSPPSNYEQYF. For the CDR3, the DNA is TGTGCCAGCAGCCCTCCATCAAACTACGAGCAGTACTTC.

J is TRBJ2-7 and V is TRBV9, with TRBD2 matching over 10 bases. Germline V CDR1 and CDR2: SGDLS, YYNGEE. CDR3 size: 14 residues. The V and J ends lost 7 bases and 7 bases, in that order; junction bases with no gene match: 11. CDR3 sequence reads: CASSGGERGGEQYF. CDR3 nucleotides: TGTGCCAGCTCCGGAGGGGAGCGGGGGGGAGAGCAGTACTTC.

This rearrangement joins TRBV7-6 to TRBJ1-5; D remains unclear. The CDR3 has 13 amino acids. V was cut by 4 bases and J by 2 bases, with 6 bases left in between. The germline CDR1 and CDR2 sequences are SGHVS and FNYEAQ. The CDR3 nucleotides are TGTGCCAGCAGCTCCTTGGGCAATCAGCCCCAGCATTTT. It codes for CASSSLGNQPQHF. Full variable domain (rest looked up from reference TRBV7-6 and TRBJ1-5): GAGVSQSPRYKVTKRGQDVALRCDPISGHVSLYWYRQALGQGPEFLTYFNYEAQQDKSGLPNDRFSAERPEGSISTLTIQRTEQRDSAMYRCASSSLGNQPQHFGDGTRLSIL.

This chain connects TRBV23-1 to TRBJ2-7, with a weak D call TRBD1 (7 bases). TRBV23-1 is labeled an ORF, and its function is uncertain. V lost 0 bases and J lost 4, with 19 bases in between. This CDR3 region has 17 residues. The CDR3 DNA reads as TGCGCCAGCAGTCAATCTTTCAGGGGGACTCTGGGGTACGAGCAGTACTTC. Its protein product is CASSQSFRGTLGYEQYF.

CDR3 protein: CSASPAGSPVGKLFF. CDR3 nucleotide sequence: TGCAGTGCTAGTCCCGCAGGGAGTCCAGTAGGAAAACTGTTTTTT. The gene calls are TRBV20-1 and TRBJ1-4; a possible D gene is TRBD1 (5 bases). Germline loops: CDR1 DFQATT, CDR2 SNEGSKA (reference sequence). The CDR3 spans 15 residues. Trimming took off 3 bases at V and 10 bases at J, with 21 bases between the two ends.

The V and J genes are TRBV11-2 and TRBJ1-1; D is unresolved. The V and J ends lost 5 bases and 4 bases respectively, with 14 bases between them. This CDR3 contains 14 residues. Germline V lookup: CDR1 SGHAT, CDR2 FQNNGV. The CDR3 here is CASSRGSPGTEAFF. CDR3 bases: TGTGCCAGCAGCCGAGGGTCCCCAGGCACTGAAGCTTTCTTT.

The rearrangement uses TRBV11-1 and TRBJ2-7; 11 bases are shared with TRBD2. The CDR3 totals 15 residues. Germline values: CDR1 SGHAT, CDR2 FQDESV (reference sequence). J was trimmed by 3 bases and V by 3 bases; bases with no gene match: 4. The CDR3 sequence: CASSFTSGSHYEQYF. CDR3 in DNA: TGTGCCAGCAGCTTCACTAGCGGGAGTCACTACGAGCAGTACTTC.